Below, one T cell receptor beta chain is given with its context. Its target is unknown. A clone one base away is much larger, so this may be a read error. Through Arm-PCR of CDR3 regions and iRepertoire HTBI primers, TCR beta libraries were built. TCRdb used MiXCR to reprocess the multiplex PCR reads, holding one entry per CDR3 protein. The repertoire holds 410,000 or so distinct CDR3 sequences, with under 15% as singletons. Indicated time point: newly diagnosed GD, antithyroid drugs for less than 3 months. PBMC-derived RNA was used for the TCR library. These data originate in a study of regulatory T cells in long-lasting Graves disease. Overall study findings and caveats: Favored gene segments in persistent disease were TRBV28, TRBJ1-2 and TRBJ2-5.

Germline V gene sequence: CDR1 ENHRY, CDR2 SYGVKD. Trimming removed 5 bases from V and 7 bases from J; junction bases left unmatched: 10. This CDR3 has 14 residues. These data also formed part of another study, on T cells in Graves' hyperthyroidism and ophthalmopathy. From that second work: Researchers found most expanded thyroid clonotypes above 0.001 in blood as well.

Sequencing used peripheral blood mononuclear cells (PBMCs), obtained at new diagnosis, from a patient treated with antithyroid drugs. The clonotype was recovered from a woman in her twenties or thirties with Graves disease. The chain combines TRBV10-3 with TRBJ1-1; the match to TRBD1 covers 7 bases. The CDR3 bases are TGTGCCATCAGTTACGGACAGGCCACTTTTGAAGCTTTCTTT. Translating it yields CAISYGQATFEAFF.